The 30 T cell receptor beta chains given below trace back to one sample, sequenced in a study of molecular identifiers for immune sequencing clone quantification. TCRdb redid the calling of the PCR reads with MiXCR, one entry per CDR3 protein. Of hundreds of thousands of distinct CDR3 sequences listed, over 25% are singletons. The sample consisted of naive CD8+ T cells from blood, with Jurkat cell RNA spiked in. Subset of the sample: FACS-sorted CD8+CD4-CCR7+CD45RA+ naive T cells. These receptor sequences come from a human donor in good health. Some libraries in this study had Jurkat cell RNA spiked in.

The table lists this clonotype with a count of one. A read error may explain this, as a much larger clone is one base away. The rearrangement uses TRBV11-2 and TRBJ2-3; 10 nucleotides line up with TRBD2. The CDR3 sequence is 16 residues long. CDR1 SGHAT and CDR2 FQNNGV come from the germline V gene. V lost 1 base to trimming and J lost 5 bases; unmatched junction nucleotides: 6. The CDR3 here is CASSLVTAGGQDTQYF. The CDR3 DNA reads TGTGCCAGCAGCTTAGTTACAGCGGGGGGGCAAGATACGCAGTATTTT.

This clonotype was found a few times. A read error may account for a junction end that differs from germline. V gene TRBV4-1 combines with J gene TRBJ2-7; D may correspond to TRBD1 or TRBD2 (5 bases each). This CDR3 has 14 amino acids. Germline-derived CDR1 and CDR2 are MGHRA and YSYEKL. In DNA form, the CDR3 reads TGCGCCAGCAGCCAAGACACCGGGGCCTACGAGCAGCACTTC. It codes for CASSQDTGAYEQHF.

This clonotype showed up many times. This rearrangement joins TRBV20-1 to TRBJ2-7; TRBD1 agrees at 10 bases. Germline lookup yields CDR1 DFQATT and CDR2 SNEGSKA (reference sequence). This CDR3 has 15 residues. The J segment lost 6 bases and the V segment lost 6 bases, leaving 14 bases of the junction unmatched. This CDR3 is CSAGAPGQGFREQYF. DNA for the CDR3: TGCAGTGCGGGGGCACCGGGACAGGGGTTTCGCGAGCAGTACTTC.

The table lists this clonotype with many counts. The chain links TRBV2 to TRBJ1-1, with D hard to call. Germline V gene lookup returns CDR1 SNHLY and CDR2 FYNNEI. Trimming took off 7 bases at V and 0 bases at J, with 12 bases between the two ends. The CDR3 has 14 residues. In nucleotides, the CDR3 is TGTGCCAGCAAGACGGGCTACATGAACACTGAAGCTTTCTTT. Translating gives CASKTGYMNTEAFF.

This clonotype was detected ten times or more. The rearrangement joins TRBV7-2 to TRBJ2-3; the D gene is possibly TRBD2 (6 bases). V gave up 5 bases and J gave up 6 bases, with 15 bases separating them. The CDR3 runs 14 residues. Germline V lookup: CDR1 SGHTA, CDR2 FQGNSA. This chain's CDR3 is CASSPDYPLDTQYF. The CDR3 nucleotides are TGTGCCAGCAGCCCGGACTACCCACTGGATACGCAGTATTTT.

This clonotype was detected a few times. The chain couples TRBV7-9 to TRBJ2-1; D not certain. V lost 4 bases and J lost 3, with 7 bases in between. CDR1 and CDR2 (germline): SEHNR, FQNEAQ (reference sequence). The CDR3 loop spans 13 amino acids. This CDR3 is CASSSELYNEQFF. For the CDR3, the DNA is TGTGCCAGCAGCTCCGAACTCTACAATGAGCAGTTCTTC.

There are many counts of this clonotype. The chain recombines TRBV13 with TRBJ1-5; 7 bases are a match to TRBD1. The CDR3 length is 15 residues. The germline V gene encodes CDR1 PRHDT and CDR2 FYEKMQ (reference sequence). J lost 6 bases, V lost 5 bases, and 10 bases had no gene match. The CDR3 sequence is CASSTGGQVGQPQHF. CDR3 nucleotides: TGTGCCAGCAGCACGGGAGGACAGGTTGGTCAGCCCCAGCATTTT.

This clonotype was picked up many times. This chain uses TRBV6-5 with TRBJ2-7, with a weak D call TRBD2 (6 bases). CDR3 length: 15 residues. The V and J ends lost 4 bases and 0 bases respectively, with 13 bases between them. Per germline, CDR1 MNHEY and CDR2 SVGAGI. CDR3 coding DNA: TGTGCCAGCAGTTTGTCGGGACTGAGCTCCTACGAGCAGTACTTC. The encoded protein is CASSLSGLSSYEQYF.

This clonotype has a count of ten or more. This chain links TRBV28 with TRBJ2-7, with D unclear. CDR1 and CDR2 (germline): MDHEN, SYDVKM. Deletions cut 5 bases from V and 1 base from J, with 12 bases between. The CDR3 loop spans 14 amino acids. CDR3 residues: CASSPRWASYEQYF. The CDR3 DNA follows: TGTGCCAGCAGTCCACGTTGGGCTTCCTACGAGCAGTACTTC.

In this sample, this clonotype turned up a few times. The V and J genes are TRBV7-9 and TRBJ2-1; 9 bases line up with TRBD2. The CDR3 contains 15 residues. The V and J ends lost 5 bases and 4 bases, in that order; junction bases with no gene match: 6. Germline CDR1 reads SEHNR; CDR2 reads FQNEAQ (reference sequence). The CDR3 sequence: CASSPVLAGYNEQFF. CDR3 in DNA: TGTGCCAGCAGCCCCGTGCTAGCGGGATACAATGAGCAGTTCTTC.

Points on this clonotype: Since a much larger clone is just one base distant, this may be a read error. In nucleotides, the CDR3 is TGTGCCACCAGCAGAGATCCCGGCATTACAGATACGCAGTATTTT. It codes for CATSRDPGITDTQYF. V is TRBV15 and J is TRBJ2-3; D not resolved. This CDR3 has 15 residues. Germline CDR1 is LNHNV and CDR2 is YYDKDF (reference sequence). V lost 0 bases, J lost 3 bases, and 10 bases lay in between.

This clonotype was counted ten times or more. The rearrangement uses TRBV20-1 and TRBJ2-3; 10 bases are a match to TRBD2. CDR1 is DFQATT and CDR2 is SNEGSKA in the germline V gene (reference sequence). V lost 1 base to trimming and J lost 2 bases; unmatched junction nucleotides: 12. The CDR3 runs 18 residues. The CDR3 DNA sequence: TGCAGTGCTAGAGGTCGACTAGCGGGCGAGACCTACACAGATACGCAGTATTTT. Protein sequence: CSARGRLAGETYTDTQYF.

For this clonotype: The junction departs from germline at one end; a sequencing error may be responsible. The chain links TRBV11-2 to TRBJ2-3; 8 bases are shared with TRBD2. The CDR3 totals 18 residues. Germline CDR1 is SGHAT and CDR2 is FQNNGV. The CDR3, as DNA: TGTGCCAACAGCTTAGATCTTCTGGCGGGGGGTAGCACAGGTACGCAGTATTTT. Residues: CANSLDLLAGGSTGTQYF.

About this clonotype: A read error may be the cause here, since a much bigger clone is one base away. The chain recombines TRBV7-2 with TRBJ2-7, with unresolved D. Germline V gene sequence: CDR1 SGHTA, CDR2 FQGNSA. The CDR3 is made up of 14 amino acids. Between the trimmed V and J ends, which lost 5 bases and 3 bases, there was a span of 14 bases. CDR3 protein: CASSVTDGSYEQYF. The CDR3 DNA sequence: TGTGCCAGCAGCGTAACGGACGGTAGCTACGAGCAGTACTTC.

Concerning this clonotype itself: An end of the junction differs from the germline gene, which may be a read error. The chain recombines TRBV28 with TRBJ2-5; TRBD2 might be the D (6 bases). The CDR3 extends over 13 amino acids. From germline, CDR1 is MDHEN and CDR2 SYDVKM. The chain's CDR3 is CARGPTRQEPQYF. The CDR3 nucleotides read TGTGCCCGCGGGCCGACTAGACAAGAGCCCCAGTACTTC.

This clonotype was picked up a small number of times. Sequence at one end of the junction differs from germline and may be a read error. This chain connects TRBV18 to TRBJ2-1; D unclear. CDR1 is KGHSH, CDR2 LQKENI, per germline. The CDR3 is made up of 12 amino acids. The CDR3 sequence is CASSLSSNEQFF. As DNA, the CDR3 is TGCGCCAGCAGCTTGTCTAGCAATGAGCAGTTCTTC. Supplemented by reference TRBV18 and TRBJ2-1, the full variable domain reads NAGVMQNPRHLVRRRGQEARLRCSPMKGHSHVYWYRQLPEEGLKFMVYLQKENIIDESGMPKERFSAEFPKEGPSILRIQQVVRGDSAAYFCASSLSSNEQFFGPGTRLTVL.

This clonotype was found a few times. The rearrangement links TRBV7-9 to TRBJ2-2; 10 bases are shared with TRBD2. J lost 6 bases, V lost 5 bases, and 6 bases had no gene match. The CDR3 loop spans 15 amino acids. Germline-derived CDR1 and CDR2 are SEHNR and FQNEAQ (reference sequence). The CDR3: CASSLGLATAGELFF. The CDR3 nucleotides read TGTGCCAGCAGCCTGGGACTAGCGACGGCCGGGGAGCTGTTTTTT.

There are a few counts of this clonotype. In DNA, the CDR3 is TGCGCCAGCAGCGTTAACAGGGGTACTCACGAGCAGTACTTC. Protein: CASSVNRGTHEQYF. The rearrangement uses TRBV4-1 and TRBJ2-7, with 7 bases matching TRBD1. Per germline, CDR1 MGHRA and CDR2 YSYEKL. There are 14 residues in the CDR3. V was clipped by 5 bases and J by 5 bases; unmatched bases: 9.

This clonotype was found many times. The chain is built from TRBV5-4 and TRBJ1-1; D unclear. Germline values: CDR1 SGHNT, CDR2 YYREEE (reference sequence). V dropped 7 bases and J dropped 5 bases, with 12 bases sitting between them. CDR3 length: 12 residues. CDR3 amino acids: CASGVAGTEAFF. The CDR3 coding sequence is TGTGCCAGCGGCGTCGCGGGAACTGAAGCTTTCTTT. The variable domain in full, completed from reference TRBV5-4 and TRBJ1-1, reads ETGVTQSPTHLIKTRGQQVTLRCSSQSGHNTVSWYQQALGQGPQFIFQYYREEENGRGNFPPRFSGLQFPNYSSELNVNALELDDSALYLCASGVAGTEAFFGQGTRLTVV.

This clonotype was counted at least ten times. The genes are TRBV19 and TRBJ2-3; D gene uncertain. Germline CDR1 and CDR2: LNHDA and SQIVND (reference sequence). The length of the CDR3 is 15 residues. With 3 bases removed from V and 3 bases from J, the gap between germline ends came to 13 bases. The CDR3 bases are TGTGCCAGTAGTATTCTCAGCAGCGCAACAGATACGCAGTATTTT. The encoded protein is CASSILSSATDTQYF.

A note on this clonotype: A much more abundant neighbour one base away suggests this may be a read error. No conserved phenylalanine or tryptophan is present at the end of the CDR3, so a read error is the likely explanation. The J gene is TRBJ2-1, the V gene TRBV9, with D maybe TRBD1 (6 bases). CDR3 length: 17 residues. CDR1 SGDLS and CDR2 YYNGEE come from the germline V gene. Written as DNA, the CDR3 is TGTGCCAGCAGCCCGAAAAGAGGAGACAGGTCCTCCAATGAGCAGTTCATC. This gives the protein CASSPKRGDRSSNEQFI.

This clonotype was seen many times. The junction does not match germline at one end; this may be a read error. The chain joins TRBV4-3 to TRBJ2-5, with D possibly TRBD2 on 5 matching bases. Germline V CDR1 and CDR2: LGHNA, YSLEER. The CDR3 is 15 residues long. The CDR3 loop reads CASSQATSFGETRYF. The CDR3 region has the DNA TGCGCCAGCAGCCAGGCTACTAGTTTTGGTGAGACCCGGTACTTC.

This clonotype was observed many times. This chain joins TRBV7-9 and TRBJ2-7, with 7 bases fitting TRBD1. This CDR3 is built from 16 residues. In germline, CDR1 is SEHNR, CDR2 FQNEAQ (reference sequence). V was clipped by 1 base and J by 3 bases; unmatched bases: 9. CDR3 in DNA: TGTGCCAGCAGCTTAGGCGAGGGGGCTACTTTCTACGAGCAGTACTTC. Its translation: CASSLGEGATFYEQYF. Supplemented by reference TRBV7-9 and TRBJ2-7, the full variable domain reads DTGVSQNPRHKITKRGQNVTFRCDPISEHNRLYWYRQTLGQGPEFLTYFQNEAQLEKSRLLSDRFSAERPKGSFSTLEIQRTEQGDSAMYLCASSLGEGATFYEQYFGPGTRLTVT.

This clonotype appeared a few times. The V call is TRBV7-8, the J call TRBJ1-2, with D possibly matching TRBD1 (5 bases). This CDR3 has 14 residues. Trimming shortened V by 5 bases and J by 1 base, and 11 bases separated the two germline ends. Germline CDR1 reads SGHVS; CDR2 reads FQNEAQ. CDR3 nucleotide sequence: TGTGCCAGCAGCCCCAGGACACTTAACTATGGCTACACCTTC. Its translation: CASSPRTLNYGYTF. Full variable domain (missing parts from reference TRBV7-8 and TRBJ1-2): GAGVSQSPRYKVAKRGQDVALRCDPISGHVSLFWYQQALGQGPEFLTYFQNEAQLDKSGLPSDRFFAERPEGSVSTLKIQRTQQEDSAVYLCASSPRTLNYGYTFGSGTRLTVV.

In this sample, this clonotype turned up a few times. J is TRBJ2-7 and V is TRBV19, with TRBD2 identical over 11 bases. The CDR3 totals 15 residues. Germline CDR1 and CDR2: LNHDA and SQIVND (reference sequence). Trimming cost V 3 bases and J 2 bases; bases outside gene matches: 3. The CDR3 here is CASSIGSGRAYEQYF. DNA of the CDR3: TGTGCCAGTAGTATTGGTAGCGGGAGGGCCTACGAGCAGTACTTC.

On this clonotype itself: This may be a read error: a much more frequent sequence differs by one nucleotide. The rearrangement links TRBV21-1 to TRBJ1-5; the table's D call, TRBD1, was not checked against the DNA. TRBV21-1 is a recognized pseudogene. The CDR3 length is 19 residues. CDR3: CASSKADRRSLNSNQPQHF. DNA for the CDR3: TGTGCCAGCAGCAAAGCCGACAGGAGGAGTCTTAATAGCAATCAGCCCCAGCATTTT.

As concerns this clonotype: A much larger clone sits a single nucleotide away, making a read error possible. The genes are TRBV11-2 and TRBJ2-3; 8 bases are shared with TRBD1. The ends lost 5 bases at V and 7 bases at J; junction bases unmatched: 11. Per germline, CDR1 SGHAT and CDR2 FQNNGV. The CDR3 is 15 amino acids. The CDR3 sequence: CASSLQDRALNTQYF. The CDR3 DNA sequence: TGTGCCAGCAGCCTCCAGGACAGGGCATTAAATACGCAGTATTTT.

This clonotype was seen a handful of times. The DNA for the CDR3 is TGCGCCAGCAGCCAAGTGGCCTATAGCAATCAGCCCCAGCATTTT. This sequence encodes CASSQVAYSNQPQHF. This chain links TRBV4-1 with TRBJ1-5; D gene uncertain. The CDR3 is 15 residues long. V was pared by 1 base and J by 0 bases, with 7 bases between. Germline V gene lookup returns CDR1 MGHRA and CDR2 YSYEKL.

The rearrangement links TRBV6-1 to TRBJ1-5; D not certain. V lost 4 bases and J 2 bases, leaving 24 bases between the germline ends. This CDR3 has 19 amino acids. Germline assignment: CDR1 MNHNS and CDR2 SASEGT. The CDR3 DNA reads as TGTGCCAGCAGTGTCATCGAACACCGACATACTTATGGCAATCAGCCCCAGCATTTT. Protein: CASSVIEHRHTYGNQPQHF.

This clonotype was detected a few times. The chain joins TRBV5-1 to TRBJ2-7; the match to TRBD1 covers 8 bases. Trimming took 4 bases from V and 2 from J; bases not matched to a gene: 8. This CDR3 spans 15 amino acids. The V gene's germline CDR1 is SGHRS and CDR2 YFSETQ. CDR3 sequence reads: CASSQGQGGPYEQYF. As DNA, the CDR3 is TGCGCCAGCAGCCAAGGACAGGGAGGCCCCTACGAGCAGTACTTC. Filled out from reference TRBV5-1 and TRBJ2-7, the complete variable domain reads KAGVTQTPRYLIKTRGQQVTLSCSPISGHRSVSWYQQTPGQGLQFLFEYFSETQRNKGNFPGRFSGRQFSNSRSEMNVSTLELGDSALYLCASSQGQGGPYEQYFGPGTRLTVT.